The clone carrying this TCR beta chain has a handful of counts. As yet, its antigen is unknown. Genes and germline are mouse. The read comes to an end 1 residue before the CDR3 does, leaving the germline J gene to fill in the end. The germline V gene has CDR1 NNHDY and CDR2 SYVADS. Trimming removed 4 bases from V and 6 bases from J; junction bases left unmatched: 3. The CDR3 totals 13 residues. Time point specified: mouse harvest day 7 after allogeneic transplant. Mouse grafts combined 10^7 T-cell-depleted bone marrow cells with 10^6 splenic CD5+ T cells. Mice had MHC-mismatched B6 into BALB/c GVHD, sampled day 7 or 14. The data were taken from a study of tissue T cells after allogeneic stem cell transplantation. Study observations and caveats: Alloreactivity or antigen specificity of tissue TCRs was not determined; some clones might be host cells. Only a limited share of tissue TCRs appeared in blood or spleen.

TCRbeta CDR3 was sequenced at survey depth with template counts. Generated by immunoSEQ multiplex PCR, the TCRdb table keeps only in-frame clones and is missing some. The table has 8,500 to 9,000 clones, roughly 44% seen once. Sequencing input: skin. This chain uses TRBV13-3 with TRBJ2-7; 11 nucleotides agree with TRBD2. The sequence was obtained from a female BALB/c mouse given C57BL/6 T cells with graft-versus-host disease after an allogeneic hematopoietic cell transplant. CDR3 bases read: TGTGCCAGCAGTACTGGGGGGGCGCTTGAACAGTAC. This codes for CASSTGGALEQY. The full-length CDR3 reads as CASSTGGALEQYF.